This T cell receptor (beta chain) comes out of a study of T cells in Graves' hyperthyroidism and ophthalmopathy. The study, taken as a whole, reports: Ophthalmopathy was told apart from stable hyperthyroidism by a 13 V-J model.

Amplification targeted TCR beta CDR3 regions from RNA transcripts. Using the HTBI primer set, a first-round RT-PCR was run on the TCR CDR3. One entry per CDR3 protein, called by TCRdb with MiXCR from the multiplex PCR reads. The sample contains 660,000 or so distinct CDR3 sequences, just under 45% of which appear only once. Turning to this clonotype: As yet, its antigen is unknown.

CDR3 size: 11 residues. V was cut by 7 bases and J by 4 bases, with 7 bases left in between. The germline V gene encodes CDR1 MNHEY and CDR2 SVGAGI. Diagnosis relied on clinical symptoms, serum thyroxine and TRAb, thyroid ultrasound and orbital computed tomography. Sequenced input: peripheral blood or thyroid tissue (not recorded which). The TCR was taken from an adult man with Graves' disease, either hyperthyroidism or ophthalmopathy (not recorded which). The V and J genes are TRBV6-5 and TRBJ1-2, with D uncertain. This CDR3 is CASMATYGYTF. The CDR3 nucleotides read TGTGCCAGCATGGCAACCTATGGCTACACCTTC.